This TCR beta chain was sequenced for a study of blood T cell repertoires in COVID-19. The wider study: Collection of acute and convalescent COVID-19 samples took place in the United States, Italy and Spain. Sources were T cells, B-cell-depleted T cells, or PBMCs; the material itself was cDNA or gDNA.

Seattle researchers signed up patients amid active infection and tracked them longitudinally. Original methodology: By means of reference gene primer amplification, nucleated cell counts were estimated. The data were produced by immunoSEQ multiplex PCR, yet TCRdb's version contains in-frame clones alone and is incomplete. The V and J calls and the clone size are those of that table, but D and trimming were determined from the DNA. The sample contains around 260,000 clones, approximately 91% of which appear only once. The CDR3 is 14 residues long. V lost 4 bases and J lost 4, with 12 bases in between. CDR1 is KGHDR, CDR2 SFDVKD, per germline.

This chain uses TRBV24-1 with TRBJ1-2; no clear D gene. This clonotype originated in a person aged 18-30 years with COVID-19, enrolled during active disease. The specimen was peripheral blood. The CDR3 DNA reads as TGTGCCACCAGTGACCAAGAGATTGGCTATGGCTACACCTTC. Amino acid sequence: CATSDQEIGYGYTF.